Listed below are T cell receptor beta chains from one sample, sequenced in a study of T cells in localized non-small cell lung cancer. The data were produced by immunoSEQ multiplex PCR, yet TCRdb's version contains in-frame clones alone and is incomplete. The repertoire holds 38,000 or so clones, with around 86% as singletons. Sequenced here: peripheral blood mononuclear cells, sampled before any cancer treatment. Source of these receptors: a male donor older than 55 with stage II lung adenocarcinoma. Each CDR3 is given with its conserved first and last residue. Fields, in order: clone size, J gene, V gene, D gene, CDR3 DNA, CDR3 protein. D genes are given only for firm matches. Size tells how often a clone was seen (once, few, many) or the class of an expanded clone, and some rows leave it out.

clone_size: few; j_call: TRBJ2-5; v_call: TRBV19; d_call: -; cdr3_nt: TGTGCCAGTAGCCTTAGGGGTTCGGAGACCCAGTACTTC; cdr3_aa: CASSLRGSETQYF
clone_size: -; j_call: TRBJ2-5; v_call: TRBV27; d_call: -; cdr3_nt: TGTGCCAGCAGTTTAACAGGGAGGGAGACCCAGTACTTC; cdr3_aa: CASSLTGRETQYF
clone_size: -; j_call: TRBJ2-7; v_call: TRBV9; d_call: TRBD2; cdr3_nt: TGTGCCAGCAGCGTAGGAGCTAGCGGTACTTACGAGCAGTACTTC; cdr3_aa: CASSVGASGTYEQYF
clone_size: -; j_call: TRBJ2-7; v_call: TRBV7-8; d_call: TRBD2; cdr3_nt: TGTGCCAGCAGCCAGGGACTAGACTACGAGCAGTACTTC; cdr3_aa: CASSQGLDYEQYF
clone_size: -; j_call: TRBJ1-5; v_call: TRBV5-5; d_call: -; cdr3_nt: TGTGCCAGCAGCTTACAGGGTGACAATCAGCCCCAGCATTTT; cdr3_aa: CASSLQGDNQPQHF
clone_size: -; j_call: TRBJ1-2; v_call: TRBV27; d_call: -; cdr3_nt: TGTGCCAGCAGTTTATCAGCAGGGGTGAATGGCTACACCTTC; cdr3_aa: CASSLSAGVNGYTF
clone_size: -; j_call: TRBJ1-1; v_call: TRBV5-1; d_call: -; cdr3_nt: TGCGCCAGCAGCTATAACTCGAACACTGAAGCTTTCTTT; cdr3_aa: CASSYNSNTEAFF
clone_size: -; j_call: TRBJ1-1; v_call: TRBV7-2; d_call: -; cdr3_nt: TGTGCCAGCAGCTTATATACTACTGAAGCTTTCTTT; cdr3_aa: CASSLYTTEAFF
clone_size: -; j_call: TRBJ1-5; v_call: TRBV4-2; d_call: -; cdr3_nt: TGTGCCAGCAGCGGGGGGGTGAATGAACCCCAGCATTTT; cdr3_aa: CASSGGVNEPQHF
clone_size: -; j_call: TRBJ1-1; v_call: TRBV27; d_call: -; cdr3_nt: TGTGCCAGCAGTGCCCGGGCAGGGCGGACTGAAGCTTTCTTT; cdr3_aa: CASSARAGRTEAFF
clone_size: -; j_call: TRBJ1-1; v_call: TRBV5-5; d_call: -; cdr3_nt: TGTGCCAGCAGTAGGGACTTTTCGAACACTGAAGCTTTCTTT; cdr3_aa: CASSRDFSNTEAFF
clone_size: -; j_call: TRBJ1-2; v_call: TRBV7-9; d_call: -; cdr3_nt: TGTGCCAGCAGCTTAGCCCGACAGGCTAACTATGGCTACACCTTC; cdr3_aa: CASSLARQANYGYTF
clone_size: -; j_call: TRBJ2-7; v_call: TRBV19; d_call: TRBD1; cdr3_nt: TGTGCCAGTAGAAAACTTGGACAGGGTAGCTCCTACGAGCAGTACTTC; cdr3_aa: CASRKLGQGSSYEQYF
clone_size: few; j_call: TRBJ2-1; v_call: TRBV7-6; d_call: -; cdr3_nt: TGTGCCAGCAGCTTAGAGCCCATTCTATCGAATGAGCAGTTCTTC; cdr3_aa: CASSLEPILSNEQFF
clone_size: once; j_call: TRBJ1-2; v_call: TRBV29-1; d_call: TRBD1; cdr3_nt: TGCAGCGTTGTAGGGCAGGGGGCATGGGGCTACACCTTC; cdr3_aa: CSVVGQGAWGYTF
clone_size: -; j_call: TRBJ2-1; v_call: TRBV9; d_call: -; cdr3_nt: TGTGCCAGCAGCCCACTTCCGGGACTTTACAATGAGCAGTTCTTC; cdr3_aa: CASSPLPGLYNEQFF
clone_size: -; j_call: TRBJ1-1; v_call: TRBV27; d_call: -; cdr3_nt: TGTGCCAGCAGTTTACGACCCGGAGGGGACAACACTGAAGCTTTCTTT; cdr3_aa: CASSLRPGGDNTEAFF
clone_size: -; j_call: TRBJ1-2; v_call: TRBV7-2; d_call: TRBD1; cdr3_nt: TGTGCCAGCAGCCTGCGGACAGGGTATGGCTACACCTTC; cdr3_aa: CASSLRTGYGYTF
clone_size: -; j_call: TRBJ2-1; v_call: TRBV5-1; d_call: -; cdr3_nt: TGCGCCAGCAGCTCCCCCCCATTCGGCGGGGACTCCTACAATGAGCAGTTCTTC; cdr3_aa: CASSSPPFGGDSYNEQFF
clone_size: few; j_call: TRBJ1-1; v_call: TRBV19; d_call: TRBD1; cdr3_nt: TGTGCCAGTAGCCGACAGGGTTGGACTGAAGCTTTCTTT; cdr3_aa: CASSRQGWTEAFF
clone_size: -; j_call: TRBJ1-1; v_call: TRBV12-5; d_call: -; cdr3_nt: TGTGCTAGTGGTTTGATCAGGAAAACTGAAGCTTTCTTT; cdr3_aa: CASGLIRKTEAFF